Below, one T cell receptor (beta chain) is given with its context. Study processing details: Reference gene primer amplification yielded estimated nucleated cell counts. Some clones are missing from TCRdb's copy, which holds only in-frame ones; the method was immunoSEQ multiplex PCR. V and J calls and clone size are as listed in that table; D and trimming were resolved from the DNA. Of roughly 78,000 clones listed, approximately 89% are singletons. The data were taken from a study of blood T cell repertoires in COVID-19. About the research overall: Italy, Spain and the United States were the sources of the convalescent and acute COVID-19 samples.

Deletions cut 0 bases from V and 3 bases from J, with 6 bases between. The CDR3 has 13 residues. Germline V gene sequence: CDR1 GTSNPN, CDR2 SVGIG (reference sequence). Sequenced material: peripheral blood. This chain joins TRBV30 and TRBJ1-5, with a weak D call TRBD1 (5 bases). The sequence was collected from a woman aged 55 to 70 with acute or convalescent COVID-19. CDR3 sequence (DNA): TGTGCCTGGAGTGTACAGGACAATCAGCCCCAGCATTTT. This codes for CAWSVQDNQPQHF.